The 24 T cell receptor beta chains reported below all come from one sample, sequenced in a study of cytomegalovirus exposure and HLA in healthy donors. Both 60 Vbeta primers and 13 Jbeta primers went into the PCR. Measured with immunoSEQ multiplex PCR; TCRdb has only the in-frame clones, and not every one. The sample features approximately 70,000 clones, with 4.5% to 5% in its top ten. Input material: PBMCs. These receptors all stem from a woman in her 40s in good health and CMV-seropositive.

The genes are TRBV14 and TRBJ2-1; TRBD1 agrees at 10 bases. The ends lost 4 bases at V and 7 bases at J; junction bases unmatched: 16. CDR3 size: 18 residues. Looked up from germline, CDR1 is SGHDN and CDR2 is FVKESK. CDR3 residues: CASSLRYPGQGMRNEQFF. CDR3 DNA: TGTGCCAGCAGCCTACGCTACCCGGGACAGGGGATGCGGAATGAGCAGTTCTTC.

The V gene is TRBV10-3, the J gene TRBJ1-3, with a tentative D call TRBD1 (6 bases). Germline-derived CDR1 and CDR2 are ENHRY and SYGVKD. This CDR3 region has 17 residues. The germline V and J ends were trimmed by 10 bases and 0 bases, with 22 bases remaining between them. CDR3 residues: CATLKWTAGTSGNTIYF. CDR3 sequence (DNA): TGTGCCACCCTAAAATGGACAGCTGGAACCTCTGGAAACACCATATATTTT.

The rearrangement links TRBV9 to TRBJ1-1; 8 nucleotides line up with TRBD1. Germline V gene lookup returns CDR1 SGDLS and CDR2 YYNGEE. The J segment lost 4 bases and the V segment lost 3 bases, leaving 2 bases of the junction unmatched. CDR3 length equals 13 residues. The CDR3 bases are TGTGCCAGCAGCGCCACAGGGGGCACTGAAGCTTTCTTT. Protein product: CASSATGGTEAFF. Variable domain in full (rest from reference TRBV9 and TRBJ1-1): DSGVTQTPKHLITATGQRVTLRCSPRSGDLSVYWYQQSLDQGLQFLIQYYNGEERAKGNILERFSAQQFPDLHSELNLSSLELGDSALYFCASSATGGTEAFFGQGTRLTVV.

The V and J genes are TRBV5-6 and TRBJ1-1; unclear D gene. V dropped 2 bases and J dropped 9 bases, with 2 bases sitting between them. Germline loops: CDR1 SGHDT, CDR2 YYEEEE. This CDR3 spans 9 amino acids. CDR3 amino acids: CASSFKAFF. CDR3 DNA: TGTGCCAGCAGCTTTAAAGCTTTCTTT.

The J gene is TRBJ2-5, the V gene TRBV7-3, with a weak D call TRBD2 (5 bases). Germline V lookup: CDR1 SGHTA, CDR2 FQGTGA. CDR3 size: 15 residues. Trimming took 2 bases from V and 5 from J, leaving 15 bases between them. CDR3 nucleotide sequence: TGTGCCAGCAGCTTATTATCGGGATTCGGGGAGACCCAGTACTTC. Its translation is CASSLLSGFGETQYF.

The chain links TRBV7-2 to TRBJ2-3; the D gene is possibly TRBD2 (6 bases). Trimming took off 0 bases at V and 2 bases at J, with 9 bases between the two ends. The germline gives CDR1 SGHTA, CDR2 FQGNSA. The length of the CDR3 is 15 residues. The CDR3 sequence is CASSLAGGYTDTQYF. The CDR3 DNA follows: TGTGCCAGCAGCTTAGCGGGGGGATACACAGATACGCAGTATTTT.

The rearrangement joins TRBV28 to TRBJ2-3; 14 bases line up with TRBD2. This CDR3 is 20 amino acids long. The J segment lost 4 bases and the V segment lost 1 base, leaving 13 bases of the junction unmatched. Germline loops: CDR1 MDHEN, CDR2 SYDVKM. CDR3: CASSLSLLGLAGVGADTQYF. As DNA, the CDR3 is TGTGCCAGCAGTTTATCTCTCTTGGGACTAGCGGGAGTGGGCGCAGATACGCAGTATTTT.

The chain joins TRBV7-9 to TRBJ2-7; D gene ambiguous. Trimming left V 1 base short and J 7 bases short, with 8 bases between. This CDR3 spans 12 amino acids. The V gene's germline CDR1 is SEHNR and CDR2 FQNEAQ (reference sequence). Here the CDR3 DNA reads TGTGCCAGCAGCTTAGGACAAGTGGAGCAGTACTTC. This gives the protein CASSLGQVEQYF.

The chain employs TRBV5-6 and TRBJ2-5, with 8 bases identical to TRBD2. With the DNA end fitting TRBJ2-7 better, the J assignment may be wrong. The CDR3 consists of 15 residues. Germline CDR1 and CDR2: SGHDT and YYEEEE. CDR3 sequence (DNA): TGTGCCAGCAGCTTGGGGCTAGCGGGCGATCACGAGCAGTACTTC. Translation: CASSLGLAGDHEQYF.

The rearrangement joins TRBV9 to TRBJ2-7; 7 nucleotides align to TRBD2. This CDR3 is 14 amino acids long. Germline V gives CDR1 SGDLS, CDR2 YYNGEE. The ends lost 4 bases at V and 0 bases at J; junction bases unmatched: 4. CDR3 nucleotide sequence: TGTGCCAGCAGCCCGAGCGGGGCCTCCTACGAGCAGTACTTC. Its translation is CASSPSGASYEQYF.

This chain connects TRBV28 to TRBJ1-6, with a weak D call TRBD1 (5 bases). The V gene's germline CDR1 is MDHEN and CDR2 SYDVKM. V was clipped by 6 bases and J by 10 bases, with 10 bases between them. This CDR3 contains 12 residues. The CDR3 coding sequence is TGTGCCAGCAGCTCCCCAGGGTCACCCCTCCACTTT. It specifies CASSSPGSPLHF.

The J gene is TRBJ2-1, the V gene TRBV11-3; D gene unclear. In germline, CDR1 is SGHNT, CDR2 YENEEA. This CDR3 is 12 amino acids long. The germline V and J ends were trimmed by 6 bases and 8 bases, with 11 bases remaining between them. The CDR3 loop is CASRGLGDEQFF. CDR3 nucleotide sequence: TGTGCCAGCAGGGGCCTCGGCGATGAGCAGTTCTTC.

V is TRBV11-3 and J is TRBJ2-1; 8 bases line up with TRBD2. The CDR3 has 16 amino acids. The germline V gene has CDR1 SGHNT and CDR2 YENEEA. Trimming at V came to 6 bases and at J to 9 bases, leaving 16 bases not matched to a gene. The CDR3 DNA reads as TGTGCCAGCAGTTCGGCCAGCGGGAGCTTAACCGGTGAGCAGTTCTTC. Translation gives CASSSASGSLTGEQFF.

J is TRBJ2-5 and V is TRBV11-2; 10 bases are a match to TRBD1. The J call may be in error: the DNA end matches TRBJ2-7 better. This CDR3 region has 12 residues. CDR1 and CDR2 (germline): SGHAT, FQNNGV. For the CDR3, the DNA is TGTGCCAGTGACAGGGGGCCCTACGAGCAGTACTTC. The encoded protein is CASDRGPYEQYF.

V and J are TRBV28 and TRBJ1-2, with no clear D. The germline CDR1 and CDR2 sequences are MDHEN and SYDVKM. The CDR3 loop spans 14 amino acids. V was pared by 3 bases and J by 7 bases, with 15 bases between. CDR3 sequence reads: CASSLATAAGGYTF. Here the CDR3 DNA reads TGTGCCAGCAGTTTGGCGACGGCGGCGGGTGGCTACACCTTC.

DNA for the CDR3: TGTGCCAGCAGCCAAGTTGGTGGGACAGGGGACACTGAAGCTTTCTTT. Its translation is CASSQVGGTGDTEAFF. The chain recombines TRBV9 with TRBJ1-1; TRBD1 matches 10 bases. Losses at the gene ends were 4 bases for V and 3 bases for J; bases not matched to a gene: 9. CDR1 and CDR2 from the germline V gene are SGDLS and YYNGEE. The CDR3 consists of 16 residues.

In DNA form, the CDR3 reads TGTGCCAGTAGTACAGGGTTGGGTATGAACACTGAAGCTTTCTTT. Translating it yields CASSTGLGMNTEAFF. The genes are TRBV19 and TRBJ1-1; perhaps TRBD1 as D (5 bases). Trimming stripped 4 bases from V and 0 bases from J, with 12 bases between. Germline V gene sequence: CDR1 LNHDA, CDR2 SQIVND (reference sequence). CDR3 length: 15 residues.

V is TRBV7-8 and J is TRBJ1-1; D possibly corresponds to TRBD1 (5 bases). The V and J ends lost 4 bases and 1 base respectively, with 28 bases between them. The germline V gene has CDR1 SGHVS and CDR2 FQNEAQ. CDR3 length equals 20 residues. The CDR3 DNA sequence: TGTGCCAGCAGCTCCCGGTTGGTGGGGCTTACCCTCTCGTCGAACACTGAAGCTTTCTTT. Amino acid sequence: CASSSRLVGLTLSSNTEAFF.

The genes are TRBV19 and TRBJ2-6; D unclear. With 10 bases removed from V and 0 bases from J, the gap between germline ends came to 13 bases. This CDR3 comprises 15 residues. CDR1 LNHDA and CDR2 SQIVND come from the germline V gene (reference sequence). In DNA, the CDR3 is TGTGCCACTTTGGAGATTAGCTCTGGGGCCAACGTCCTGACTTTC. Protein sequence: CATLEISSGANVLTF. Together with reference TRBV19 and TRBJ2-6, the CDR3 gives the full variable domain: DGGITQSPKYLFRKEGQNVTLSCEQNLNHDAMYWYRQDPGQGLRLIYYSQIVNDFQKGDIAEGYSVSREKKESFPLTVTSAQKNPTAFYLCATLEISSGANVLTFGAGSRLTVL.

The rearrangement joins TRBV5-1 to TRBJ2-3; 9 bases match TRBD2. V shed 2 bases and J 1 base; nucleotides not matched to a gene: 5. The CDR3 is 16 amino acids. In germline, CDR1 is SGHRS, CDR2 YFSETQ. The CDR3 loop is CASSFRLAARTDTQYF. Written as DNA, the CDR3 is TGCGCCAGCAGCTTCCGACTAGCGGCCCGCACAGATACGCAGTATTTT.

The chain links TRBV19 to TRBJ1-5; D perhaps matches TRBD1 (5 bases). V dropped 9 bases and J dropped 0 bases, with 15 bases sitting between them. The CDR3 is made up of 15 amino acids. The germline V gene encodes CDR1 LNHDA and CDR2 SQIVND (reference sequence). CDR3 DNA: TGTGCCAGCTTTGACAGCTTCTATAGCAATCAGCCCCAGCATTTT. This gives the protein CASFDSFYSNQPQHF. Complete variable domain (other parts from reference TRBV19 and TRBJ1-5): DGGITQSPKYLFRKEGQNVTLSCEQNLNHDAMYWYRQDPGQGLRLIYYSQIVNDFQKGDIAEGYSVSREKKESFPLTVTSAQKNPTAFYLCASFDSFYSNQPQHFGDGTRLSIL.

V and J are TRBV7-2 and TRBJ2-3, with 11 bases that match TRBD2. The V segment lost 4 bases and the J segment 5 bases; nucleotides outside the gene matches: 2. Germline-derived CDR1 and CDR2 are SGHTA and FQGNSA. CDR3 length: 14 residues. The CDR3: CASSSGTSGDTQYF. The DNA of the CDR3 is TGTGCCAGCAGCTCTGGGACTAGCGGAGATACGCAGTATTTT. The variable domain in full, with the rest retrieved from reference TRBV7-2 and TRBJ2-3, is GAGVSQSPSNKVTEKGKDVELRCDPISGHTALYWYRQSLGQGLEFLIYFQGNSAPDKSGLPSDRFSAERTGGSVSTLTIQRTQQEDSAVYLCASSSGTSGDTQYFGPGTRLTVL.

Concerning this clone itself: At the DNA level, this CDR3 is encoded by other sequences in the same sample as well. This chain joins TRBV11-2 and TRBJ1-1, with 9 positions matching TRBD1. The CDR3 runs 14 residues. J gave up 10 bases and V 1 base, and 7 bases lay outside the gene matches. Germline V gives CDR1 SGHAT, CDR2 FQNNGV. The CDR3 DNA reads as TGTGCCAGCAGCTTAGCGGGACAGGGTAGGGGAGCTTTCTTT. Protein: CASSLAGQGRGAFF.

The chain links TRBV19 to TRBJ2-3; TRBD1 might be the D (5 bases). Germline V gene lookup returns CDR1 LNHDA and CDR2 SQIVND (reference sequence). This CDR3 spans 13 amino acids. V dropped 4 bases and J dropped 1 base, with 6 bases sitting between them. The CDR3 region is CASSRQRTDTQYF. CDR3 in DNA: TGTGCCAGTAGTAGACAGCGCACAGATACGCAGTATTTT.